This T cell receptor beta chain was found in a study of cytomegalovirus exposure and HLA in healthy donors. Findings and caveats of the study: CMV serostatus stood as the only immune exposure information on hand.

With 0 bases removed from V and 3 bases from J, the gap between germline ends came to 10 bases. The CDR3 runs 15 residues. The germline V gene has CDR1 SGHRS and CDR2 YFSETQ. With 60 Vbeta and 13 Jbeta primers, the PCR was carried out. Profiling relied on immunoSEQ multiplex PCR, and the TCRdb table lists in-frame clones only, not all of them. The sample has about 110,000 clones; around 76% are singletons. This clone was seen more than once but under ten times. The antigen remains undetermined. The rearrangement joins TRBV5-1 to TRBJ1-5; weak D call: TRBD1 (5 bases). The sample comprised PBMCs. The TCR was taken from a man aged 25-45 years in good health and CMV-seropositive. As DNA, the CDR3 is TGCGCCAGCAGCTTGGTCCCAGGGCTCAATCAGCCCCAGCATTTT. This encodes CASSLVPGLNQPQHF. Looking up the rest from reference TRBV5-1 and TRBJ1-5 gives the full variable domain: KAGVTQTPRYLIKTRGQQVTLSCSPISGHRSVSWYQQTPGQGLQFLFEYFSETQRNKGNFPGRFSGRQFSNSRSEMNVSTLELGDSALYLCASSLVPGLNQPQHFGDGTRLSIL.